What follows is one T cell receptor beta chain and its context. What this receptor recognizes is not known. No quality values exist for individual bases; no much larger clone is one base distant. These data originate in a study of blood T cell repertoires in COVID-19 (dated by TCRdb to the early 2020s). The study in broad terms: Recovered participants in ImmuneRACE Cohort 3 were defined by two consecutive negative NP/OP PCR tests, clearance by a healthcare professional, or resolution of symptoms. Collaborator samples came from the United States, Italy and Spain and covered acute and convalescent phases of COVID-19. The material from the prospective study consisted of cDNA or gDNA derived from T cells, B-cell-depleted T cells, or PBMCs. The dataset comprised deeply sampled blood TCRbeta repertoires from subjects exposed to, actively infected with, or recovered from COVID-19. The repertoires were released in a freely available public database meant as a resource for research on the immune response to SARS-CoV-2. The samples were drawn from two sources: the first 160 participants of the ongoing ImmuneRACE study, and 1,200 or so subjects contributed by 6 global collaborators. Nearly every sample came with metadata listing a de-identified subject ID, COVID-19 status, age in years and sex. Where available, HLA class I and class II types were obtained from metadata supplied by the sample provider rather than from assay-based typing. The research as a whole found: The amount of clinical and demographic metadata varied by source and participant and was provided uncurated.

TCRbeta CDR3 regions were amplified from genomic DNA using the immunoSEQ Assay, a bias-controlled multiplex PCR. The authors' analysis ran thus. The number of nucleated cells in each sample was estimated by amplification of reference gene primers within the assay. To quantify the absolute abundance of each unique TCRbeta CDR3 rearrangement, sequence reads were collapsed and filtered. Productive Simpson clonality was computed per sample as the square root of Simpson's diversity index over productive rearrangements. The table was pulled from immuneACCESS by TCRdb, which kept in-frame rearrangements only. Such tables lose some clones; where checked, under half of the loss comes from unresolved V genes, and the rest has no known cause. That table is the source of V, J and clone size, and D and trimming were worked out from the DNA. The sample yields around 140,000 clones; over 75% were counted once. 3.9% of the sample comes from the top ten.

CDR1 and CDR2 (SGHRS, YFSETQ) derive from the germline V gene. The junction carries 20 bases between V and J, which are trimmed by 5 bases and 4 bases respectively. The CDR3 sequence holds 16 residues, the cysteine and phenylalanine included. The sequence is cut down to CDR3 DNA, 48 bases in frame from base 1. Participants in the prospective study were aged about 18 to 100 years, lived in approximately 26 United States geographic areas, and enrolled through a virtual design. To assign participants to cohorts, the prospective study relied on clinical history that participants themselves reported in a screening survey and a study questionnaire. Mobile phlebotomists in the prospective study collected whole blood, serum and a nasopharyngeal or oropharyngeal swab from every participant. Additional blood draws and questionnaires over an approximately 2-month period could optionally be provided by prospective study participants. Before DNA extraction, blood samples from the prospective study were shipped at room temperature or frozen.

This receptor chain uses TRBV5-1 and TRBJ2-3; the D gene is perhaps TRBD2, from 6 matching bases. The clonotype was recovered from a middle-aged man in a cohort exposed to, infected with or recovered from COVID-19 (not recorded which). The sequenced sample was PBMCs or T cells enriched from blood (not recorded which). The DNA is TGCGCCAGCAGTAAAGGTCTCGGGAGTTTGGCAGATACGCAGTATTTT. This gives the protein CASSKGLGSLADTQYF.